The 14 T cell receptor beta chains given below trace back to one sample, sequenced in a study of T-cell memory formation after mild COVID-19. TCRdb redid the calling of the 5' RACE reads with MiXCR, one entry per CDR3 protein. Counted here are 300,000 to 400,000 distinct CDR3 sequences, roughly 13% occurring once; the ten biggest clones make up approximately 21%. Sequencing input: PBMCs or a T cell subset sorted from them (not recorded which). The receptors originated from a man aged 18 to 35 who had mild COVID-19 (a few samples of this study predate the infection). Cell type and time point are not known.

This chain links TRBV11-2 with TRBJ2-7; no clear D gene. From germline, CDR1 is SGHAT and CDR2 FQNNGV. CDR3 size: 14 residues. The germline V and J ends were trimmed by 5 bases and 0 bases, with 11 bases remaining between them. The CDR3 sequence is CASSPQQISYEQYF. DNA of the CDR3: TGTGCCAGCAGCCCACAACAGATCTCCTACGAGCAGTACTTC.

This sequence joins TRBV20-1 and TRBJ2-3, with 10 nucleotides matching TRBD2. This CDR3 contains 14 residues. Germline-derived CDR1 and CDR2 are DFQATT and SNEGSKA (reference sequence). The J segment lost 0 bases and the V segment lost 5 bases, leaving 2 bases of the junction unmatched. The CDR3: CSAGGLASTDTQYF. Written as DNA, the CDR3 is TGCAGTGCTGGGGGACTAGCGAGCACAGATACGCAGTATTTT.

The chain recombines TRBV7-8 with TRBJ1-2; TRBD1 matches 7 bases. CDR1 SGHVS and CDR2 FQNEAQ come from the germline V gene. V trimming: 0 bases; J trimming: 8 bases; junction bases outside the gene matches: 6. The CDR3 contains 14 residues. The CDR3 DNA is TGTGCCAGCAGCTTAGCGCAAGGGGGCTGGGGCTACACCTTC. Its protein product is CASSLAQGGWGYTF.

DNA of the CDR3: TGTGCCAGCAGTATTGGGACTCCCTGGGGCAATCAGCCCCAGCATTTT. This encodes CASSIGTPWGNQPQHF. The rearrangement uses TRBV2 and TRBJ1-5, with D possibly TRBD1 on 5 matching bases. The V gene lost 5 bases and the J gene lost 2 bases, with 16 bases spanning the gap. CDR1 and CDR2 from the germline V gene are SNHLY and FYNNEI. The CDR3 runs to 16 residues.

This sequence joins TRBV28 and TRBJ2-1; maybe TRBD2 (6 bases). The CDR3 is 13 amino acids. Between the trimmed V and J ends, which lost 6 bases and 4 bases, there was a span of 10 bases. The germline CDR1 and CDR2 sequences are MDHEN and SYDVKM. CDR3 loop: CASRASAYNEQFF. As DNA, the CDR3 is TGTGCCAGCAGGGCTAGCGCTTACAATGAGCAGTTCTTC. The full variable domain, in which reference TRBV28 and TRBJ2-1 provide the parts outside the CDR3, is DVKVTQSSRYLVKRTGEKVFLECVQDMDHENMFWYRQDPGLGLRLIYFSYDVKMKEKGDIPEGYSVSREKKERFSLILESASTNQTSMYLCASRASAYNEQFFGPGTRLTVL.

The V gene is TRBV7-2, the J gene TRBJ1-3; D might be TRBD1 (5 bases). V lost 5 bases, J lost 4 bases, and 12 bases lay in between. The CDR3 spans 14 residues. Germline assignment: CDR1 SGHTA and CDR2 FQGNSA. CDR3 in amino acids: CASSPGLLGNTIYF. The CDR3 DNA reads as TGTGCCAGCAGCCCAGGGTTGTTGGGAAACACCATATATTTT. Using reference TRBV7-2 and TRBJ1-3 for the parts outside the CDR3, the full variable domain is GAGVSQSPSNKVTEKGKDVELRCDPISGHTALYWYRQSLGQGLEFLIYFQGNSAPDKSGLPSDRFSAERTGGSVSTLTIQRTQQEDSAVYLCASSPGLLGNTIYFGEGSWLTVV.

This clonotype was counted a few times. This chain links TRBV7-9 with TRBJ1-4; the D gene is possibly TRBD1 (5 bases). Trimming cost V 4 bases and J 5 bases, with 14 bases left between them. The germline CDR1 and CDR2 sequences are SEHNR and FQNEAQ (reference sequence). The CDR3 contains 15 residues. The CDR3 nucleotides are TGTGCCAGCAGCTACCCTCTTGGGGCAAATGAAAAACTGTTTTTT. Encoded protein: CASSYPLGANEKLFF.

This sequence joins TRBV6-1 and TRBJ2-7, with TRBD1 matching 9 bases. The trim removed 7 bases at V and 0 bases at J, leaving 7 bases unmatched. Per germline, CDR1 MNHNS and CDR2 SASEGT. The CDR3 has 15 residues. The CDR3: CASTPGQGISYEQYF. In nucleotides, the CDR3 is TGTGCCAGCACGCCGGGACAGGGCATCTCCTACGAGCAGTACTTC.

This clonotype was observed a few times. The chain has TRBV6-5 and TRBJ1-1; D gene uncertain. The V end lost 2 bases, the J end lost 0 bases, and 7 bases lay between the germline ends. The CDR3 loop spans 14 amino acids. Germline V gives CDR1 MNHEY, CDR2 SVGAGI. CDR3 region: CASSYGHLNTEAFF. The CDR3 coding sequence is TGTGCCAGCAGTTACGGGCACCTGAACACTGAAGCTTTCTTT.

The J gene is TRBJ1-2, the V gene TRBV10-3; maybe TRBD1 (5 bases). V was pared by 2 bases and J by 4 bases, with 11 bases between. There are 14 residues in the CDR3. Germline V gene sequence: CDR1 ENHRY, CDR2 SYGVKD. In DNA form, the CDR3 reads TGTGCCATCAGTGAGGGGCGGGGGAGCTATGGCTACACCTTC. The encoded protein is CAISEGRGSYGYTF.

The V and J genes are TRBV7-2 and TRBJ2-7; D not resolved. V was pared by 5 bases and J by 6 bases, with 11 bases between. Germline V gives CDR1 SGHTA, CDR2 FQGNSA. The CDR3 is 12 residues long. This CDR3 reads CASSPYGAEQYF. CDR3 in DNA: TGTGCCAGCAGCCCGTACGGCGCCGAGCAGTACTTC.

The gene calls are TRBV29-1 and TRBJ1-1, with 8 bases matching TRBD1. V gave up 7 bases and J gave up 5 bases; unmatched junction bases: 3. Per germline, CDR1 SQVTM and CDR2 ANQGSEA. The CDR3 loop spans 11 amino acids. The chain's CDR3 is CSGNRGTEAFF. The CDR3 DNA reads TGCAGCGGCAACAGGGGGACTGAAGCTTTCTTT. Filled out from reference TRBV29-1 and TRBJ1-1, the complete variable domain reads SAVISQKPSRDICQRGTSLTIQCQVDSQVTMMFWYRQQPGQSLTLIATANQGSEATYESGFVIDKFPISRPNLTFSTLTVSNMSPEDSSIYLCSGNRGTEAFFGQGTRLTVV.

CDR3 DNA: TGTGCCAGCAGTTACTTCAGGGCGACTAGCTCCTACAATGAGCAGTTCTTC. It codes for CASSYFRATSSYNEQFF. The gene calls are TRBV6-6 and TRBJ2-1, with TRBD2 as a possible D gene (6 bases). The germline gives CDR1 MNHNY, CDR2 SVGAGI (reference sequence). The CDR3 has 17 residues. V lost 1 base, J lost 0 bases, and 13 bases lay in between.

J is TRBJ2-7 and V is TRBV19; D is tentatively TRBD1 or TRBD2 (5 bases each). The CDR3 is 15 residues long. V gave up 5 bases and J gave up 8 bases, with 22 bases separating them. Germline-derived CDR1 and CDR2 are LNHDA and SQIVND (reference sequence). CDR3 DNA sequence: TGTGCCAGTAGTTCCCTATCGGGACCGATAAGTAAGCAGTACGTC. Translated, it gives CASSSLSGPISKQYV.